This T cell receptor beta chain was profiled in a study of shared clonotypes between healthy human individuals. Study-level findings and limits: Sequencing depth was expected to affect clonotype sharing among donors.

Of note for this clone: Its antigen is not identified.

CDR1 is MNHEY, CDR2 SMNVEV, per germline (reference sequence). Trimming stripped 3 bases from V and 5 bases from J, with 8 bases between. The CDR3 contains 13 residues. All donors were Caucasian adults living in Nashville, Tennessee. Genomic DNA came from tens of millions of PBMCs in unsorted samples. The unsorted PBMC replicate PCRs were performed with 300 ng DNA, roughly 30,000 T cell genomes. Method: immunoSEQ multiplex PCR; TCRdb's copy keeps in-frame clones and lacks some. The sample records about half a million clones, 70% to 85% being singletons. This clonotype was sampled from a woman aged 40 to 50 in good health. Some clones in this sample may be carry-over from other donors' samples. The chain recombines TRBV27 with TRBJ2-1; D call uncertain. The sequencing sample was made of PBMCs. The CDR3 DNA is TGTGCCAGCAGTTTTGGCAGGAACAATGAGCAGTTCTTC. As protein: CASSFGRNNEQFF.